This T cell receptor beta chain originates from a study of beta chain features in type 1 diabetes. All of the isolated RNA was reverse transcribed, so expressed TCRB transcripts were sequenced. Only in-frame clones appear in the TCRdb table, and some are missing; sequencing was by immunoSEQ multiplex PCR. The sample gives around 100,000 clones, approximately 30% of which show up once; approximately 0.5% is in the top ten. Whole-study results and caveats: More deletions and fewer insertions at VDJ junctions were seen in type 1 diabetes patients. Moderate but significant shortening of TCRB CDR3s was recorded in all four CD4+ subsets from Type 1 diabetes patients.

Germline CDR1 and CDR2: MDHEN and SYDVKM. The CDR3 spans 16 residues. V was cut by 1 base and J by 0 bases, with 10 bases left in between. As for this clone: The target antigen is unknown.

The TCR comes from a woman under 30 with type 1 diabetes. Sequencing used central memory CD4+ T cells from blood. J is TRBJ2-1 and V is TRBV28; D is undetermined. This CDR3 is CASSLLRLSSYNEQFF. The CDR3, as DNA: TGTGCCAGCAGTTTATTGAGGCTGAGCTCCTACAATGAGCAGTTCTTC.